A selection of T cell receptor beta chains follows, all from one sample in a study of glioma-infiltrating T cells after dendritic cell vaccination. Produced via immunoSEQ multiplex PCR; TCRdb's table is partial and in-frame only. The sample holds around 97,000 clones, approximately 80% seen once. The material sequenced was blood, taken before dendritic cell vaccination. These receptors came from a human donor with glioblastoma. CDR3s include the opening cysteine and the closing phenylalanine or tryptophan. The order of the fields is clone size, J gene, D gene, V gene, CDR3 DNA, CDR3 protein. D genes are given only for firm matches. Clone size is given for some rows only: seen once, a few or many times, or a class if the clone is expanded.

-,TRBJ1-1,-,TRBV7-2,TGTGCCAGCAGCTTAAAGAGGGCAGGCCCGACCACTGAAGCTTTCTTT,CASSLKRAGPTTEAFF
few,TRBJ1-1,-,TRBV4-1,TGCGCCAGCAGCCAAGACGGGAAGAAAGCTTTCTTT,CASSQDGKKAFF
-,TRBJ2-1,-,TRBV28,TGTGCCAGCAGTTCGGGGGACTTCGGGCAGTTCTTC,CASSSGDFGQFF
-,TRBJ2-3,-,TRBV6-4,TGTGCCAGCAGTGTAGATAGAAGCACAGATACGCAGTATTTT,CASSVDRSTDTQYF
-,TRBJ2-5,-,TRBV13,TGTGCCAGCAGTTTCGGGGATGGACAGCCGACCCAGTACTTC,CASSFGDGQPTQYF
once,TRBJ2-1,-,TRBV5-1,TGCGCCAGCAGCCGAACTCCGACCGGGAGAAACAATGAGCAGTTCTTC,CASSRTPTGRNNEQFF
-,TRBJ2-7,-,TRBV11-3,TGTGCCAGCAGCGGTCAGGCTGTGAACCTGTACTTC,CASSGQAVNLYF
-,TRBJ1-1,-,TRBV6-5,TGTGCCAGCAGTACGAGGGGGTTAGGGAACACTGAAGCTTTCTTT,CASSTRGLGNTEAFF
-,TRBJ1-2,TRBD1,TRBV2,TGTGCCAGCAGTGAAAGACAGGGGTTGACCCTTCGTGGCTACACCTTC,CASSERQGLTLRGYTF
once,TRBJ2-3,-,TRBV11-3,TGTGCCAGCAGCTCTCCGCCTACAGGTATTCCAACAGATACGCAGTATTTT,CASSSPPTGIPTDTQYF
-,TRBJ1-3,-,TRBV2,TGTGCCAGCAGTGAAGGGTCGAGCTCTGGAAACACCATATATTTT,CASSEGSSSGNTIYF
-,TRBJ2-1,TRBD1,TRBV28,TGTGCCAGCAGTAACCCTCTCGGGACAGGGGTGAATGAGCAGTTCTTC,CASSNPLGTGVNEQFF
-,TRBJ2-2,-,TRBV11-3,TGTGCCAGCAGCCCGGGAGTATCGAACACCGGGGAGCTGTTTTTT,CASSPGVSNTGELFF
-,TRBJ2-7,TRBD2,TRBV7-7,TGTGCTAGCAGCGATAGCGGGGGGGAATACGAGCAGTACTTC,CASSDSGGEYEQYF
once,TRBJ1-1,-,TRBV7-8,TGTGCCAGCAGCACCGCCAACGGTGCGGGGGGAATAGCTGAAGCTTTCTTT,CASSTANGAGGIAEAFF
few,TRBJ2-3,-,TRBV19,TGTGCCAGCAGTACCCAGGGTCTCACAGATACGCAGTATTTT,CASSTQGLTDTQYF
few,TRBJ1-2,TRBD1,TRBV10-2,TGCGCCAGCAGTGAGTGGGGACAGGGGGACAAAGGTGGCTACACCTTC,CASSEWGQGDKGGYTF